The clone carrying this T cell receptor (beta chain) was observed a few times. Its antigen is unidentified. The data are from a study of PD-1 blockade in mismatch repair-deficient tumors. General observations from the study: Tumor-resident clones, often undetectable pretreatment in blood, expanded then contracted after pembrolizumab.

The length of the CDR3 is 16 residues. Germline V gene lookup returns CDR1 MNHEY and CDR2 SVGAGI. Losses at the gene ends were 2 bases for V and 2 bases for J; bases not matched to a gene: 5. Assay: immunoSEQ multiplex PCR; the TCRdb copy retains only in-frame clones and omits some. Of over 60,000 clones in the sample, approximately 90% are singletons; the top ten hold approximately 14%. The TCR originated in an adult with mismatch repair-deficient cancer. This sample comprised peripheral blood, obtained 52 weeks after starting pembrolizumab. This sequence joins TRBV6-5 and TRBJ2-1; 8 bases map to TRBD1. The CDR3 is CASSYTTGGPYNEQFF. The CDR3 coding sequence is TGTGCCAGCAGTTACACTACAGGGGGACCCTACAATGAGCAGTTCTTC.